This T cell receptor (beta chain) emerged from a study of shared clonotypes between healthy human individuals. Study outcomes and limitations: Naive subsets typically showed greater estimated richness than memory subsets. It was the non-shared clonotypes that had lower generation probabilities than clonotypes shared by all four donors.

V was clipped by 6 bases and J by 4 bases, with 13 bases between them. This CDR3 has 13 residues. CDR1 MNHEY and CDR2 SVGAGI come from the germline V gene. About this clone itself: No antigen is known for it.

Repertoires were generated with immunoSEQ multiplex PCR, while TCRdb's copy carries only in-frame clones and drops some. The sample lists some 1.1 million clones; 70% to 80% were seen once. This clonotype was obtained from a man between 18 and 29 years old in good health. Some clones in this sample may be carry-over from other donors' samples. The specimen was memory CD4+ T cells from PBMCs. Subset in this sample: CD45RA-negative fraction. The chain employs TRBV6-5 and TRBJ2-7, with D possibly being TRBD1 (6 bases). The CDR3, as DNA: TGTGCCAGCAGGGGACATGGACTGTACGAGCAGTACTTC. Protein product: CASRGHGLYEQYF.